This T cell receptor beta chain was captured by sequencing in a study of T cell changes during pregnancy in multiple sclerosis. Trimming left V 0 bases short and J 7 bases short, with 22 bases between. CDR1 and CDR2 (germline): LGHNA, YSLEER. This CDR3 region has 17 residues. TCRdb's copy holds only in-frame clones and misses some; the assay was immunoSEQ multiplex PCR. The data hold tens of thousands of clones, with approximately 91% observed a single time. The receptor's source is a female donor in good health, enrolled as a control in a pregnancy study. V and J are TRBV4-3 and TRBJ2-7; D perhaps matches TRBD2 (6 bases). Here the sequenced sample was peripheral blood, taken in the second trimester of pregnancy. For the CDR3, the DNA is TGCGCCAGCAGCCAAGAGTTAGGAGGGGACCCCCTCTGGGAGCAGTACTTC. Its protein is CASSQELGGDPLWEQYF.